Presented here are 24 T cell receptor beta chains from one specimen sequenced in a study of vaccination and CD4 T cells after COVID-19 (dated by TCRdb to between 2021 and 2024). The antigens for these receptors are not known. What this sample's treatment or condition label stands for: approximately nine-day PBMC culture with coronavirus spike peptide pools or control peptides (ViraFEST assay). CD4+ T cells from unexposed donors were collected before the COVID-19 pandemic (2011-2018). Receptors were amplified or captured by PCR. Reads for this sample came from an Illumina iSeq 100. DNA from cultured CD4+ T cells underwent TCR sequencing with the Oncomine TCR Beta short-read assay at the Johns Hopkins FTIC core. Genomic DNA was extracted from the cultured CD4+ T cells with the QIAamp micro DNA kit. The public reads were run again by TCRdb, first through fastp at Q25 and then through MiXCR, and only productive beta chains were kept. One record per CDR3 amino acid sequence lists the most common genes and DNA. For this sample the table gives 9,000 to 13,000 distinct CDR3 sequences, of which about 32% were detected only once. The ten largest account for around 13% of the sample.

Sequenced: CD4+ T cells from blood, cultured in vitro. These receptors were obtained from a human donor in good health.

The rearrangement links TRBV12-5 to TRBJ1-1, with D possibly TRBD1 on 6 matching bases. The CDR3 is 13 residues long. Germline V CDR1 and CDR2: LGHNT, FRNRAP. V lost 5 bases, J lost 4 bases, and 11 bases lay in between. This chain's CDR3 is CASGPEGGTEAFF. The CDR3 DNA reads TGTGCTAGTGGTCCGGAGGGGGGCACTGAAGCTTTCTTT.

This chain uses TRBV6-2 or TRBV6-3 with TRBJ2-3; D not certain. V dropped 11 bases and J dropped 1 base, with 19 bases sitting between them. The CDR3 covers 15 residues. Germline loops: CDR1 MNHEY, CDR2 SVGEGT. CDR3 residues: CASRGARPGTDTQYF. CDR3 in DNA: TGTGCCTCCCGAGGAGCGCGGCCCGGCACAGATACGCAGTATTTT.

In its sample, this clonotype was seen a few times. The CDR3 loop reads CASSSGRGVGYEQYF. CDR3 sequence (DNA): TGTGCCAGCTCTTCGGGCAGGGGGGTCGGGTACGAGCAGTACTTC. V gene TRBV6-1 combines with J gene TRBJ2-7; D may be TRBD1 (7 bases). This CDR3 is 15 amino acids long. Germline V gene sequence: CDR1 MNHNS, CDR2 SASEGT. Trimming removed 8 bases from V and 4 bases from J, with 21 bases in between.

This chain joins TRBV25-1 and TRBJ2-1; D is possibly TRBD2 (5 bases). From germline, CDR1 is MGHDK and CDR2 SYGVNS. This CDR3 comprises 17 residues. Trimming left V 7 bases short and J 6 bases short, with 25 bases between. The CDR3 DNA follows: TGTGCCAGCACCCCTCCGGCGTGGCGGGCGGTCTCCAATGAGCAGTTCTTC. Encoded protein: CASTPPAWRAVSNEQFF.

This clonotype was observed a handful of times. The chain carries TRBV20-1 and TRBJ2-5, with TRBD2 matching over 8 bases. Germline V lookup: CDR1 DFQATT, CDR2 SNEGSKA (reference sequence). The CDR3 sequence is 12 residues long. J lost 4 bases, V lost 8 bases, and 6 bases had no gene match. This CDR3 reads CSCTGRAETQYF. CDR3 DNA: TGCAGTTGTACCGGGAGGGCAGAGACCCAGTACTTC.

The chain uses TRBV7-2 and TRBJ2-3; no clear D. There are 16 residues in the CDR3. With 1 base removed from V and 0 bases from J, the gap between germline ends came to 11 bases. Germline values: CDR1 SGHTA, CDR2 FQGNSA. CDR3 amino acids: CASSLGANPSTDTQYF. CDR3 bases: TGTGCCAGCAGCTTAGGGGCTAACCCTAGCACAGATACGCAGTATTTT.

This clonotype was counted once. The chain recombines TRBV2 with TRBJ2-2; D is unresolved. Germline assignment: CDR1 SNHLY and CDR2 FYNNEI. Trimming took off 1 base at V and 1 base at J, with 7 bases between the two ends. The length of the CDR3 is 15 residues. The DNA for the CDR3 is TGTGCCAGCAGTGAAGTGTGGGTGAACACCGGGGAGCTGTTTTTT. This codes for CASSEVWVNTGELFF. The complete variable domain, with remaining parts taken from reference TRBV2 and TRBJ2-2, reads EPEVTQTPSHQVTQMGQEVILRCVPISNHLYFYWYRQILGQKVEFLVSFYNNEISEKSEIFDDQFSVERPDGSNFTLKIRSTKLEDSAMYFCASSEVWVNTGELFFGEGSRLTVL.

This clonotype was observed once. The V call is TRBV11-3, the J call TRBJ2-6, with unresolved D. The CDR3 consists of 15 residues. Germline CDR1 is SGHNT and CDR2 is YENEEA. V lost 5 bases to trimming and J lost 0 bases, with 8 bases between them. CDR3 coding DNA: TGTGCCAGCAGCACCCCAGGCTCTGGGGCCAACGTCCTGACTTTC. As protein: CASSTPGSGANVLTF. The full variable domain, rest sourced from reference TRBV11-3 and TRBJ2-6, is EAGVVQSPRYKIIEKKQPVAFWCNPISGHNTLYWYLQNLGQGPELLIRYENEEAVDDSQLPKDRFSAERLKGVDSTLKIQPAELGDSAVYLCASSTPGSGANVLTFGAGSRLTVL.

The V and J genes are TRBV10-3 and TRBJ2-3; the D call may be TRBD1 or TRBD2 (5 bases each). V lost 5 bases, J lost 1 base, and 16 bases lay in between. The CDR3 contains 16 residues. Looked up from germline, CDR1 is ENHRY and CDR2 is SYGVKD. The CDR3 sequence is CAISFGSRGGTDTQYF. CDR3 DNA: TGTGCCATCAGTTTTGGCAGCCGAGGGGGCACAGATACGCAGTATTTT.

This clonotype has just one count. The CDR3 does not end in the conserved phenylalanine or tryptophan, so this is likely a read error. This rearrangement joins TRBV7-9 to TRBJ2-7; D not resolved. Germline-derived CDR1 and CDR2 are SEHNR and FQNEAQ (reference sequence). The CDR3 is made up of 13 amino acids. Between the trimmed V and J ends, which lost 5 bases and 4 bases, there was a span of 12 bases. CDR3 nucleotides: TGTGCCAGCAGCCCCAAGGGCCCTTACGAGCAGTACCTC. This codes for CASSPKGPYEQYL.

In its sample, this clonotype ranks as large. The gene calls are TRBV20-1 and TRBJ2-7; either TRBD1 or TRBD2 may fit D (5 bases each). V lost 5 bases and J lost 0, with 11 bases in between. This CDR3 contains 13 residues. The germline V gene has CDR1 DFQATT and CDR2 SNEGSKA (reference sequence). In DNA form, the CDR3 reads TGCAGTGCTCCCGGGACGGTCTCCTACGAGCAGTACTTC. Its translation is CSAPGTVSYEQYF.

The chain combines TRBV11-2 with TRBJ2-7; 9 nucleotides align to TRBD2. CDR1 SGHAT and CDR2 FQNNGV come from the germline V gene. V was pared by 5 bases and J by 0 bases, with 17 bases of the junction left unmatched. CDR3 length: 19 amino acids. The CDR3 sequence: CASSEPGLAAHLSSYEQYF. The CDR3 coding sequence is TGTGCCAGCAGCGAACCGGGACTAGCAGCCCACCTTAGCTCCTACGAGCAGTACTTC.

The chain has TRBV20-1 and TRBJ2-1, with 12 bases identical to TRBD2. The trim removed 5 bases at V and 7 bases at J, leaving 9 bases unmatched. Germline loops: CDR1 DFQATT, CDR2 SNEGSKA (reference sequence). The CDR3 runs 15 residues. CDR3 nucleotides: TGCAGTGCTGAAAGAGGACTAGCGGGAAATAATGAGCAGTTCTTC. It is translated as CSAERGLAGNNEQFF.

The chain carries TRBV28 and TRBJ1-6; possibly TRBD1 for D (5 bases). V gave up 3 bases and J gave up 10 bases, with 10 bases separating them. Germline CDR1 reads MDHEN; CDR2 reads SYDVKM. The CDR3 is 13 residues long. CDR3 in DNA: TGTGCCAGCAGTTTTAGGGGCGAATCACCCCTCCACTTT. Translation gives CASSFRGESPLHF.

The sample holds one count of this clonotype. This chain links TRBV6-1 with TRBJ2-3; TRBD2 agrees at 11 bases. CDR1 MNHNS and CDR2 SASEGT come from the germline V gene. V was pared by 6 bases and J by 5 bases, with 19 bases of the junction left unmatched. The CDR3 sequence is 19 residues long. CDR3 residues: CASRMSGVLAGGSGDTQYF. CDR3 bases: TGTGCCAGCAGGATGTCGGGTGTTTTAGCGGGAGGGTCGGGAGATACGCAGTATTTT.

The V and J genes are TRBV18 and TRBJ1-1; no firm D call. CDR3 length equals 14 residues. With 7 bases removed from V and 3 bases from J, the gap between germline ends came to 15 bases. CDR1 and CDR2 from the germline V gene are KGHSH and LQKENI. CDR3 residues: CASYPAGRDTEAFF. Here the CDR3 DNA reads TGTGCCAGCTACCCCGCGGGCCGGGACACTGAAGCTTTCTTT.

V and J are TRBV20-1 and TRBJ1-2, with no clear D. Trimming cost V 0 bases and J 0 bases, with 14 bases left between them. Germline-derived CDR1 and CDR2 are DFQATT and SNEGSKA (reference sequence). This CDR3 region has 16 residues. This CDR3 reads CSARDYLSTSNYGYTF. CDR3 DNA sequence: TGCAGTGCTAGAGATTACCTTTCTACGTCTAACTATGGCTACACCTTC.

CDR3 sequence: CATSSFTAPKGEQYF. The CDR3 DNA reads as TGTGCCACCAGCAGCTTTACGGCTCCTAAGGGCGAGCAGTACTTC. The chain employs TRBV15 and TRBJ2-7; D unresolved. CDR1 LNHNV and CDR2 YYDKDF come from the germline V gene (reference sequence). The CDR3 covers 15 residues. Deletions cut 3 bases from V and 6 bases from J, with 18 bases between. The variable domain in full, completed from reference TRBV15 and TRBJ2-7, reads DAMVIQNPRYQVTQFGKPVTLSCSQTLNHNVMYWYQQKSSQAPKLLFHYYDKDFNNEADTPDNFQSRRPNTSFCFLDIRSPGLGDTAMYLCATSSFTAPKGEQYFGPGTRLTVT.

V usage is TRBV20-1 and J usage is TRBJ1-1; D may be TRBD1 (6 bases). Trimming removed 3 bases from V and 5 bases from J, with 16 bases in between. CDR3 length: 14 amino acids. Germline V gives CDR1 DFQATT, CDR2 SNEGSKA (reference sequence). The CDR3 protein is CSARVQGGSTEAFF. CDR3 DNA: TGCAGTGCTAGGGTTCAAGGGGGGAGTACTGAAGCTTTCTTT.

The genes are TRBV11-2 and TRBJ2-7; D is possibly TRBD1 (5 bases). The CDR3 contains 13 residues. Germline V lookup: CDR1 SGHAT, CDR2 FQNNGV. Trimming removed 2 bases at V and 1 base at J, with 6 bases between. This CDR3 reads CASSLRGSYEQYF. In DNA, the CDR3 is TGTGCCAGCAGCTTAAGGGGTTCCTACGAGCAGTACTTC.

This clonotype turned up a few times. The genes are TRBV6-5 and TRBJ1-2; D is perhaps TRBD1 (6 bases). CDR3 size: 14 residues. V gave up 2 bases and J gave up 8 bases, with 15 bases separating them. From germline, CDR1 is MNHEY and CDR2 SVGAGI. The CDR3 DNA reads TGTGCCAGCAGTTACACTGGGCCACAGGGAGGCTACACCTTC. The encoded protein is CASSYTGPQGGYTF.

This clonotype was observed a few times. The chain employs TRBV28 and TRBJ2-3, with TRBD1 identical over 7 bases. The V gene end was trimmed by 7 bases and the J gene end by 1 base; junction bases not matched to a gene: 8. CDR3 length equals 15 residues. The V gene's germline CDR1 is MDHEN and CDR2 SYDVKM. The CDR3 bases are TGTGCCAGCACCAGAACCGGGACAGGCACAGATACGCAGTATTTT. Amino acids: CASTRTGTGTDTQYF.

CDR3 sequence: CASSEPRGQGQPYNEQFF. The CDR3, as DNA: TGTGCCAGCAGTGAGCCCCGGGGACAGGGCCAACCCTACAATGAGCAGTTCTTC. This chain links TRBV2 with TRBJ2-1, with 9 bases matching TRBD1. The CDR3 contains 18 residues. CDR1 and CDR2 (germline): SNHLY, FYNNEI. J gave up 2 bases and V 3 bases, and 11 bases lay outside the gene matches.

By its share, this clonotype is medium-sized. J is TRBJ1-5 and V is TRBV25-1; D uncertain. Germline V CDR1 and CDR2: MGHDK, SYGVNS. The CDR3 is made up of 13 amino acids. V was clipped by 1 base and J by 2 bases, with 3 bases between them. The CDR3 loop is CASSESGNQPQHF. CDR3 DNA sequence: TGTGCCAGCAGTGAATCGGGCAATCAGCCCCAGCATTTT.